This TCR beta chain was identified in a study of blood T cells in healthy people across ages (dated by TCRdb to 2015 to 2017). Some background on the complete study: In model experiments, template switching captured about one uniquely barcoded TCR beta cDNA molecule for every two T cells. Four age groups were formed from the donors: young (average roughly 15 years), middle-aged (more than 35), aged (over 55) and long-lived (approximately 78). Using the same blood draw, the study looked at two additional independent replicas of 1 million unique cDNA reads for two donors, one aged 18 to 29 and the other aged 80 or older. To avoid experimental bias, donors of different ages were distributed randomly across sequencing lanes. Age-related changes in TCR beta repertoire diversity were measured in the study by deep sequencing normalized with unique cDNA molecular identifiers.

Donors were under 40 systemically healthy Caucasian individuals from Russia aged 6 to 90 years. Each donor gave approximately 9.3 milliliters of peripheral blood, collected into EDTA-treated Vacutainer tubes. PBMCs were isolated by Ficoll-Paque density-gradient centrifugation, with at least 7 million obtained per sample. Total RNA was extracted from PBMCs with Trizol reagent, with at least 5 micrograms obtained per sample. Naive CD45RAhigh/CD27high T cell percentages were measured by flow cytometry on a PBMC aliquot from every donor. In the case of this clonotype: Its antigen target is currently unknown. No base quality values were provided; no much bigger clone lies one nucleotide off.

The protocol used for the library was 5' RACE. The sequencer listed for this sample is Illumina HiSeq 2500. The second PCR ran for about 7 to 11 cycles and used a J-beta primer mix along with a sample-barcoded 5' primer. A template-switch 5' adaptor carrying 12 random nucleotides introduced a unique molecular identifier onto each TCR beta cDNA molecule. At least 3 million CDR3-containing paired-end reads were obtained from each sample. The Mint cDNA synthesis kit, primed by a TRBC-specific oligonucleotide, was used to synthesize first-strand cDNA from all RNA. Following uracil-DNA glycosylase treatment, a first 18-cycle PCR with universal primers M1SS and BC2_uni_R was performed on all cDNA. The paper's data handling went like this. For normalization, 1 million high-quality reads were randomly selected from each sample, with every read carrying a distinct molecular identifier. Instead of being binned into consensus sequences, reads with shared molecular identifiers were discarded. MiTCR, run with a Q25 quality threshold and the strictest error-elimination algorithm, handled CDR3 identification, clonotype clustering and error correction. Lower-bound total TCR beta diversity was estimated with a nonparametric unseen species model using Euler transformation. TCRdb reprocessing: public reads trimmed at Q25 with fastp, clones called with MiXCR, in-frame beta chains kept. Identical CDR3 proteins give one entry, which carries the most common genes and DNA. The V and J calls and clone size come from TCRdb's table, not from the authors' own analysis. This sample has about 780,000 distinct CDR3 sequences in its table, and around half of those were observed once. 15% to 20% of the sample belongs to the ten largest clones.

Findings and caveats that apply to the study as a whole: As age increased, observed TCR beta diversity per million T cells dropped in a roughly linear way, and a significant reduction was already evident by age 40. Conclusive comparison of naive and antigen-experienced compartments was prevented by the profiling of bulk unsorted PBMCs. The CMV infection status of donors was not known, potentially confounding age-related changes in expanded clonotypes. Compared with the aged group, the long-lived group had more naive CD4+ T cells, fewer expanded clones and increased TCR diversity, a pattern suggesting age selection. Estimates of total diversity from one million sequenced T cells were regarded as lower bounds and underestimates. Observed TCR beta diversity correlated strongly with the percentage of naive T cells measured by flow cytometry.

The source material was blood. This TCR was recovered from an elderly man in good health.

The DNA is TGTGCCAGCAGCAACGGGACAGGGGGCATTCGTGATAAAGTGAACACTGAAGCTTTCTTT. This codes for CASSNGTGGIRDKVNTEAFF. The chain couples TRBV7-2 to TRBJ1-1, with 12 central nucleotides matching TRBD1. Looking up the germline V gene yields CDR1 SGHTA and CDR2 FQGNSA. The CDR3, cysteine through phenylalanine, is 20 amino acids long. This entry keeps only the CDR3 DNA: 60 bases, framed from base 1. Trimming leaves V shorter by 5 bases and J shorter by 0 bases, with the junction holding 16 bases beyond the gene matches.